This entry lists 23 T cell receptor beta chains sequenced from one sample in a study of shared clonotypes between healthy human individuals. The repertoire was sequenced with immunoSEQ multiplex PCR; TCRdb's copy has only in-frame clones and lacks some. Counted here are some 1.4 million clones, approximately 96% occurring once; the ten biggest clones make up roughly 1.2%. Sequencing was performed on naive CD4+ T cells sorted from blood. Subset: CD45RA+ positively selected. Receptors were obtained from a man aged 25-40 years in good health.

The chain employs TRBV9 and TRBJ1-4; 7 bases match TRBD1. The length of the CDR3 is 16 residues. Germline CDR1 SGDLS, CDR2 YYNGEE. Trimming removed 4 bases from V and 1 base from J; junction bases left unmatched: 7. In DNA, the CDR3 is TGTGCCAGCAGCAAAACAGGGGCGGTAACTAATGAAAAACTGTTTTTT. Translated: CASSKTGAVTNEKLFF.

This clone was counted only a few times. Other DNA variants within this sample encode the same CDR3. This sequence joins TRBV5-1 and TRBJ1-5, with D maybe TRBD1 (5 bases). The germline gives CDR1 SGHRS, CDR2 YFSETQ. Trimming removed 2 bases at V and 6 bases at J, with 9 bases between. This CDR3 is built from 13 residues. CDR3 DNA: TGCGCCAGCAGCTTTCAGGGAGGTCAGCCCCAGCATTTT. It yields the protein CASSFQGGQPQHF. Using reference TRBV5-1 and TRBJ1-5 for the parts outside the CDR3, the full variable domain is KAGVTQTPRYLIKTRGQQVTLSCSPISGHRSVSWYQQTPGQGLQFLFEYFSETQRNKGNFPGRFSGRQFSNSRSEMNVSTLELGDSALYLCASSFQGGQPQHFGDGTRLSIL.

The chain links TRBV10-3 to TRBJ1-1; D remains unclear. Germline V gene data show CDR1 as ENHRY and CDR2 as SYGVKD. V was shortened by 8 bases and J by 1 base, with 11 bases between the two germline ends. The CDR3 length is 13 residues. For the CDR3, the DNA is TGTGCCATCTTTAATGATAAGAACACTGAAGCTTTCTTT. Protein sequence: CAIFNDKNTEAFF.

CDR3 nucleotides: TGCGCCAGCAGCTCGGAATCCGGGAGGGATATGGGTGAGCAGTTCTTC. This codes for CASSSESGRDMGEQFF. V gene TRBV5-1 combines with J gene TRBJ2-1, with 8 bases identical to TRBD2. This CDR3 spans 16 amino acids. CDR1 and CDR2 (germline): SGHRS, YFSETQ. V shed 3 bases and J 9 bases; nucleotides not matched to a gene: 14.

The chain couples TRBV18 to TRBJ1-4; D gene ambiguous. Trimming stripped 0 bases from V and 0 bases from J, with 5 bases between. The germline CDR1 and CDR2 sequences are KGHSH and LQKENI. The length of the CDR3 is 15 residues. CDR3 nucleotides: TGTGCCAGCTCACCACCGGTTGCAACTAATGAAAAACTGTTTTTT. Protein product: CASSPPVATNEKLFF. Drawing the rest from reference TRBV18 and TRBJ1-4, the complete variable domain is NAGVMQNPRHLVRRRGQEARLRCSPMKGHSHVYWYRQLPEEGLKFMVYLQKENIIDESGMPKERFSAEFPKEGPSILRIQQVVRGDSAAYFCASSPPVATNEKLFFGSGTQLSVL.

This chain connects TRBV28 to TRBJ1-3; D gene uncertain. Germline CDR1 MDHEN, CDR2 SYDVKM. V shed 3 bases and J shed 5 bases, with 5 bases lying between them. The CDR3 loop spans 12 amino acids. CDR3 sequence (DNA): TGTGCCAGCAGTTTCCGGCGAAACACCATATATTTT. This encodes CASSFRRNTIYF.

This rearrangement joins TRBV20-1 to TRBJ2-7; possibly TRBD2 for D (6 bases). Trimming left V 8 bases short and J 4 bases short, with 12 bases between. There are 11 residues in the CDR3. In germline, CDR1 is DFQATT, CDR2 SNEGSKA (reference sequence). The CDR3 loop is CSPNGGYEQYF. CDR3 bases: TGCAGTCCAAACGGAGGGTACGAGCAGTACTTC.

This chain connects TRBV28 to TRBJ1-2; D unclear. Per germline, CDR1 MDHEN and CDR2 SYDVKM. The CDR3 length is 13 residues. V lost 1 base to trimming and J lost 8 bases, with 11 bases between them. CDR3 in DNA: TGTGCCAGCAGTTTATACTCCCCGGGAGGCTACACCTTC. Translation: CASSLYSPGGYTF.

On this clone itself: One end of the junction varies from germline; a read error may be responsible. V and J are TRBV7-2 and TRBJ2-7; D not resolved. CDR3 length: 11 amino acids. Looked up from germline, CDR1 is SGHTA and CDR2 is FQGNSA. CDR3 sequence (DNA): TGTGCCAGCAGCTTAGATGGCGCCTTAAGCTTC. Residues: CASSLDGALSF.

This clone showed up just once. Mismatch with germline at one junction end may stem from a read error. The J gene is TRBJ2-1, the V gene TRBV29-1; D remains ambiguous. CDR3 length: 12 amino acids. Germline loops: CDR1 SQVTM, CDR2 ANQGSEA. DNA for the CDR3: TGCAGCGTTGAAGATCTTCGCGGTTTAGTCGTCTTC. Its protein is CSVEDLRGLVVF.

The rearrangement links TRBV28 to TRBJ2-1, with 7 positions matching TRBD2. The CDR3 contains 16 residues. V shed 5 bases and J 0 bases; nucleotides not matched to a gene: 7. The germline gives CDR1 MDHEN, CDR2 SYDVKM. The DNA of the CDR3 is TGTGCCAGCAGTCAGAGGCGGACTAGCTCCTACAATGAGCAGTTCTTC. Its translation: CASSQRRTSSYNEQFF.

The chain links TRBV6-6 to TRBJ1-4, with TRBD1 matching over 7 bases. V shed 3 bases and J 8 bases; nucleotides not matched to a gene: 6. Germline CDR1 is MNHNY and CDR2 is SVGAGI (reference sequence). The CDR3 extends over 14 amino acids. The CDR3: CASSYQGGEEKLFF. Written as DNA, the CDR3 is TGTGCCAGCAGTTATCAGGGGGGTGAGGAAAAACTGTTTTTT.

This chain links TRBV19 with TRBJ2-1; the D is unclear. There are 13 residues in the CDR3. The V end lost 0 bases, the J end lost 7 bases, and 7 bases lay between the germline ends. In germline, CDR1 is LNHDA, CDR2 SQIVND (reference sequence). CDR3 sequence reads: CASSIDQKNEQFF. The CDR3 coding sequence is TGTGCCAGTAGTATAGATCAGAAGAATGAGCAGTTCTTC.

The genes are TRBV7-9 and TRBJ2-2; D gene uncertain. Germline loops: CDR1 SEHNR, CDR2 FQNEAQ (reference sequence). Trimming cost V 4 bases and J 6 bases, with 3 bases left between them. The CDR3 covers 11 residues. CDR3 sequence (DNA): TGTGCCAGCAGCTCCCCCGGGGAGCTGTTTTTT. Residues: CASSSPGELFF.

The gene calls are TRBV5-1 and TRBJ2-1; 7 bases align to TRBD2. J lost 1 base, V lost 5 bases, and 9 bases had no gene match. Germline CDR1 SGHRS, CDR2 YFSETQ. The CDR3 has 16 amino acids. The CDR3 DNA follows: TGCGCCAGCAGATTTCGCGGGAGAAGGTCCTACAATGAGCAGTTCTTC. It translates to CASRFRGRRSYNEQFF.

The CDR3 sequence is CASSLTGGSGYTF. The CDR3 DNA follows: TGTGCCAGCAGCTTGACAGGAGGCAGTGGCTACACCTTC. The chain recombines TRBV5-5 with TRBJ1-2, with a possible D match to TRBD1 (5 bases). V was shortened by 1 base and J by 7 bases, with 11 bases between the two germline ends. CDR1 and CDR2 (germline): SGHKS, YYEKEE (reference sequence). The CDR3 covers 13 residues.

The V call is TRBV5-4, the J call TRBJ1-1, with TRBD1 matching over 7 bases. The CDR3 contains 16 residues. Unmatched junction bases numbered 10, after V lost 4 bases and J lost 1 base. The germline V gene encodes CDR1 SGHNT and CDR2 YYREEE (reference sequence). CDR3 amino acids: CASSRPGTEENTEAFF. In DNA form, the CDR3 reads TGTGCCAGCAGCCGCCCCGGGACAGAAGAGAACACTGAAGCTTTCTTT.

Of note for this clone: The sample carries other DNA sequences with the same CDR3. The gene calls are TRBV5-1 and TRBJ2-1; 9 bases line up with TRBD2. The CDR3 sequence is 15 residues long. Germline V gene data show CDR1 as SGHRS and CDR2 as YFSETQ. V lost 1 base and J lost 5; bases outside the gene matches: 4. CDR3: CASSLLGLANNEQFF. CDR3 in DNA: TGCGCCAGCAGCTTGTTGGGACTAGCTAACAATGAGCAGTTCTTC.

As to this clone: Other DNA sequences from this sample encode an identical CDR3 as well. This chain connects TRBV9 to TRBJ2-3, with D perhaps TRBD1 (5 bases). Trimming left V 2 bases short and J 6 bases short, with 13 bases between. Per the germline V gene, CDR1 is SGDLS and CDR2 is YYNGEE. The CDR3 contains 14 residues. The CDR3 here is CASSVRAGSDTQYF. The CDR3 DNA sequence: TGTGCCAGCAGCGTCAGGGCAGGTTCGGATACGCAGTATTTT.

The J gene is TRBJ2-5, the V gene TRBV11-2; D is unresolved. The V gene lost 0 bases and the J gene lost 5 bases, with 10 bases spanning the gap. CDR1 SGHAT and CDR2 FQNNGV come from the germline V gene. The CDR3 length is 14 residues. CDR3 in DNA: TGTGCCAGCAGCTTAGATCGATCTAGTGAGACCCAGTACTTC. Protein sequence: CASSLDRSSETQYF.

CDR3 residues: CASTRTSWGSYNEQFF. The CDR3 DNA follows: TGTGCCAGCACCAGGACTAGTTGGGGCTCCTACAATGAGCAGTTCTTC. The J gene is TRBJ2-1, the V gene TRBV6-6; 7 bases fit TRBD2. V lost 7 bases to trimming and J lost 0 bases; unmatched junction nucleotides: 9. The CDR3 has 16 amino acids. CDR1 and CDR2 (germline): MNHNY, SVGAGI (reference sequence).

The chain has TRBV28 and TRBJ2-1, with unresolved D. Germline CDR1 and CDR2: MDHEN and SYDVKM. V lost 3 bases, J lost 7 bases, and 19 bases lay in between. The CDR3 has 16 amino acids. The CDR3 reads CASSFRLADLKNEQFF. The CDR3 coding sequence is TGTGCCAGCAGTTTTCGCTTGGCAGACCTTAAGAATGAGCAGTTCTTC.

The chain uses TRBV2 and TRBJ1-1; no clear D. This CDR3 spans 13 amino acids. V lost 3 bases to trimming and J lost 1 base, with 6 bases between them. From germline, CDR1 is SNHLY and CDR2 FYNNEI. CDR3 DNA sequence: TGTGCCAGCAGTGATAACGGGAACACTGAAGCTTTCTTT. It is translated as CASSDNGNTEAFF.